This T cell receptor beta chain is from a study of blood T cell repertoires in COVID-19. Study background: Italy, Spain and the United States were the sources of the convalescent and acute COVID-19 samples. The analysed material was cDNA or gDNA that came from T cells, B-cell-depleted T cells, or PBMCs.

CDR3 size: 12 residues. Deletions cut 4 bases from V and 3 bases from J, with 6 bases between. From germline, CDR1 is KGHDR and CDR2 SFDVKD. Per the study methods: The authors estimated nucleated cell counts from reference gene primer amplification. Produced via immunoSEQ multiplex PCR; TCRdb's table is partial and in-frame only. D and trimming come from the DNA, and the V and J calls and clone size come from that table. The table has 150,000 to 200,000 clones, around nine tenths seen once. Sequencing was performed on peripheral blood. The receptor was derived from a man younger than 35 with active or convalescent COVID-19. The rearrangement joins TRBV24-1 to TRBJ2-7, with a possible D match to TRBD1 (5 bases). CDR3 region: CATSEDSYEQYF. As DNA, the CDR3 is TGTGCCACCAGTGAAGACAGCTACGAGCAGTACTTC.